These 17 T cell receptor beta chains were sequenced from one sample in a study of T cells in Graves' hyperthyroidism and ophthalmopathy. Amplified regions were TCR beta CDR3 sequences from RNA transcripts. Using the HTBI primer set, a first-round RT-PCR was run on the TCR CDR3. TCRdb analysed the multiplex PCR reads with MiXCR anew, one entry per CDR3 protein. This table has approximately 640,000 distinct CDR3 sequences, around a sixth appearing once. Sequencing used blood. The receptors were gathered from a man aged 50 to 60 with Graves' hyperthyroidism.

As DNA, the CDR3 is TGCAGCATTACGGGACTAGCGGGAGGGTTATCCACCGGGGAGCTGTTTTTT. Its protein product is CSITGLAGGLSTGELFF. The chain employs TRBV29-1 and TRBJ2-2, with 16 bases identical to TRBD2. The CDR3 loop spans 17 amino acids. The germline CDR1 and CDR2 sequences are SQVTM and ANQGSEA. The junction had 10 bases not matched to a gene; V was cut back by 8 bases and J by 4 bases.

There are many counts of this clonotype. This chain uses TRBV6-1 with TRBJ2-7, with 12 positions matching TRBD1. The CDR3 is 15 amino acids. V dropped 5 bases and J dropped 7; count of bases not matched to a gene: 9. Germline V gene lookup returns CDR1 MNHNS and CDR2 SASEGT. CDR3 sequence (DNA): TGTGCCAGCAGTCCCCGGGACAGGGGGCTTGGAGAGCAGTACTTC. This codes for CASSPRDRGLGEQYF.

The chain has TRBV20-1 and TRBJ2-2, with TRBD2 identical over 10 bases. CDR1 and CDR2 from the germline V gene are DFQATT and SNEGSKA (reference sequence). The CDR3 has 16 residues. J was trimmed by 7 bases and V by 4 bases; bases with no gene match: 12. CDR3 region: CSAIPGLARSDGELFF. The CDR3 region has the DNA TGCAGTGCTATCCCGGGACTAGCGAGGAGTGACGGGGAGCTGTTTTTT.

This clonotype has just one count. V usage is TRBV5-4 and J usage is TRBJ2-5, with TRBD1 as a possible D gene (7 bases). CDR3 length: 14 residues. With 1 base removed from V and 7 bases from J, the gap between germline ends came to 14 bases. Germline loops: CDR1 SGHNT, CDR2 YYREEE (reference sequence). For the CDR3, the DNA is TGTGCCAGCAGCTTGCGACAGGGCGGGGTGACCCAGTACTTC. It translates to CASSLRQGGVTQYF.

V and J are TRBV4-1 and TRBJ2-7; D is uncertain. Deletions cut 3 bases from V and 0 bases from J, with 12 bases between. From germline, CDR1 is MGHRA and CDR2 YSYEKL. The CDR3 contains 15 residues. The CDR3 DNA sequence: TGCGCCAGCAGCCAGTCGCCGGACGGCTCCTACGAGCAGTACTTC. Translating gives CASSQSPDGSYEQYF.

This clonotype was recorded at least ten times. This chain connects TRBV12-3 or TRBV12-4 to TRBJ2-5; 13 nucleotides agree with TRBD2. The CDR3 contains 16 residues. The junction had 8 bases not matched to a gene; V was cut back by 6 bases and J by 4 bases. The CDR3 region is CASRRTSGSFVETQYF. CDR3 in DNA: TGTGCCAGCAGGCGGACTAGCGGGAGTTTCGTAGAGACCCAGTACTTC.

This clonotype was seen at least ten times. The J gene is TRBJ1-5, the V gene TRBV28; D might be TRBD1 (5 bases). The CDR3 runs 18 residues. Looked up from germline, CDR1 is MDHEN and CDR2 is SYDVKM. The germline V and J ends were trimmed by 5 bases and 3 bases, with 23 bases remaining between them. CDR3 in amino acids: CASSHGGPRGLNNQPQHF. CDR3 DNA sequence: TGTGCCAGCAGTCATGGGGGACCGAGAGGGTTAAACAATCAGCCCCAGCATTTT.

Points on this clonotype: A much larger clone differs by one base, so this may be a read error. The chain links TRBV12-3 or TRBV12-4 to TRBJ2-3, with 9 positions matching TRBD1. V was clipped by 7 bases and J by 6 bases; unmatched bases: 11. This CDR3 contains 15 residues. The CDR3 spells CASKQGGQGVDTQYF. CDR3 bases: TGTGCCAGCAAACAAGGGGGACAGGGAGTGGATACGCAGTATTTT.

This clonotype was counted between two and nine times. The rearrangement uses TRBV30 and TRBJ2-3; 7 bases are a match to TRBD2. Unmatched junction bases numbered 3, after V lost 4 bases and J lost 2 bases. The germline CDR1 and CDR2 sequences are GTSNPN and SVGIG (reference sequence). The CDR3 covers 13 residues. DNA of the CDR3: TGTGCCTGGACTAGCGGAAACACAGATACGCAGTATTTT. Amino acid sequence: CAWTSGNTDTQYF.

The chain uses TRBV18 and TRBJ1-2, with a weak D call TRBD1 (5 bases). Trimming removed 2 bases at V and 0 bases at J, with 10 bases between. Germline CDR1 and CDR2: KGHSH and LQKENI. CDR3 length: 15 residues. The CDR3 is CASSPVDMTNYGYTF. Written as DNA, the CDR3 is TGTGCCAGCTCACCAGTGGACATGACTAACTATGGCTACACCTTC.

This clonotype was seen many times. CDR3 protein: CATSGSGQGLMEAFF. The CDR3 DNA reads TGTGCCACCAGTGGTTCGGGACAGGGGCTAATGGAAGCTTTCTTT. The chain has TRBV24-1 and TRBJ1-1, with TRBD1 matching 10 bases. The CDR3 has 15 residues. Trimming took 5 bases from V and 8 from J; bases not matched to a gene: 10. Germline V gene sequence: CDR1 KGHDR, CDR2 SFDVKD.

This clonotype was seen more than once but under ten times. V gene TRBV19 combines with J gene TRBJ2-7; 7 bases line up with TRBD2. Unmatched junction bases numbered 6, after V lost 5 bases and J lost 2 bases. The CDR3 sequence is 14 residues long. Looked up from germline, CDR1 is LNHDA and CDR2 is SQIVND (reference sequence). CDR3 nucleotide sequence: TGTGCCAGTAGTCACGGACTAGGGACCTACGAGCAGTACTTC. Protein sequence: CASSHGLGTYEQYF.

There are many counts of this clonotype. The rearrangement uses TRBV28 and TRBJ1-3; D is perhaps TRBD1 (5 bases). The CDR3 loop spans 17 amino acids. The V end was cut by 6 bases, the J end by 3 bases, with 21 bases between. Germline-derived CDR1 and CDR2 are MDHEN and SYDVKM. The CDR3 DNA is TGTGCCAGCAGACTACCTCCAGGGCCCCGGAATGGAAACACCATATATTTT. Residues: CASRLPPGPRNGNTIYF.

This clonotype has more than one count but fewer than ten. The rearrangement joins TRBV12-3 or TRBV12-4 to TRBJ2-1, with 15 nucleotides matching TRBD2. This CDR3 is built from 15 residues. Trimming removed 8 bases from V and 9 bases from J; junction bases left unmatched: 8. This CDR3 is CASAWGLAGGLEQFF. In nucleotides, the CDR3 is TGTGCCAGCGCGTGGGGACTAGCGGGAGGTCTTGAGCAGTTCTTC.

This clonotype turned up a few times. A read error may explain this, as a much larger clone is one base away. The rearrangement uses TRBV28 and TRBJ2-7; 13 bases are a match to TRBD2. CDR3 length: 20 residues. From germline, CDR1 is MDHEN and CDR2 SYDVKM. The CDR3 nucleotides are TGTGCCAGCAGTTTATCCTCAACAGGGACTAGCGGGACCGAACCCTACGAGCAGTCCTTC. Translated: CASSLSSTGTSGTEPYEQSF.

This chain's CDR3 is CASSSQGRVSYNEQFF. CDR3 coding DNA: TGCGCCAGCAGCTCACAGGGGAGGGTCTCCTACAATGAGCAGTTCTTC. The chain is built from TRBV4-3 and TRBJ2-1; D possibly matches TRBD1 or TRBD2 (7 bases each). Germline CDR1 LGHNA, CDR2 YSLEER. The CDR3 extends over 16 amino acids. V lost 5 bases and J lost 0, with 14 bases in between.

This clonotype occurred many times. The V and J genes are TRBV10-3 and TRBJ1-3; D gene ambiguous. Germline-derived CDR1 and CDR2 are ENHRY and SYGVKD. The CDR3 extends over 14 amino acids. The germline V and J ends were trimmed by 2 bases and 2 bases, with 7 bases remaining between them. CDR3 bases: TGTGCCATCAGTGAGGGCAGAACTGGAAACACCATATATTTT. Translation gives CAISEGRTGNTIYF.